This TCR beta chain was retrieved from a study of T-cell memory formation after mild COVID-19. Study outcomes and limitations: Pre-infection memory showed some responding clones, and this suggested that cross-reactive memory joined.

CDR1 is MNHEY and CDR2 is SMNVEV in the germline V gene (reference sequence). J gave up 2 bases and V 5 bases, and 2 bases lay outside the gene matches. The CDR3 covers 13 residues. MiXCR, run by TCRdb on the 5' RACE reads, gives a single entry per CDR3 protein. The sample contains about 560,000 distinct CDR3 sequences, 15% to 20% of which appear only once. Of note for this clonotype: Its matching antigen is unknown.

The sample taken for sequencing was PBMCs or a T cell subset sorted from them (not recorded which). This TCR was sampled from an adult woman who had mild COVID-19 (a few samples of this study predate the infection). Cell type and time point are not known. The chain uses TRBV27 and TRBJ2-7; 8 nucleotides agree with TRBD2. The CDR3 loop reads CASSQRETYEQYF. CDR3 in DNA: TGTGCCAGCAGTCAGCGGGAGACCTACGAGCAGTACTTC.